This T cell receptor beta chain was sequenced for a study of T cell repertoires in cytomegalovirus infection (dated by TCRdb to about 2019). Concerning the study at large: Peptide stimulations targeted recently identified HLA-C-restricted CMV epitopes, whose presentation resists viral immunomodulation, together with well-studied HLA-B-restricted epitopes. Because public TCR beta signatures pointed to carriage of CMV infection together with the matching HLA type, the HLA type of each donor mattered for the analysis.

Sequencing relied on an Illumina HiSeq 1500. TCRdb trimmed public reads at Q25 via fastp, called clones via MiXCR and kept in-frame beta chains. Merged by CDR3 protein, the rows form single entries marked with the most common genes and DNA. The table for this sample lists about 110,000 distinct CDR3 sequences; around 28% of them were counted only once. The ten largest account for approximately 78% of the sample. Per the publication, the treatment or condition label means: in vitro stimulation with specific CMV peptide epitopes to enrich CMV-specific T cells. At least ten counts were recorded for this clonotype. Its specific antigen is unknown. Within one base of it there is no much larger clone, and no base qualities were kept. The paper as a whole reports these results and caveats: The ex vivo response was dominated by HLA-C-restricted CMV-specific TCR beta clonotypes, which also provided the single most frequent clonotype in two of eight donors. Carriers of CMV infection plus the relevant HLA type were discriminated by the cumulative frequency of public TCR beta family members in the study cohort and in an independent roughly 340-donor cohort.

The CDR3 sequence holds 17 residues, the cysteine and phenylalanine included. Solely the CDR3 DNA is kept, with 51 bases framed from the first base. V is cut by 2 bases and J by 0 bases, and the space between the germline ends is 13 bases. CDR1 SGHVS and CDR2 FQNEAQ are derived from the germline V gene. The sequence is built from TRBV7-8 and TRBJ2-2; the best D guess is TRBD1, with 6 bases matching. The source material was CD8+ T cells from cultured PBMCs, sampled from culture after CMV antigen stimulation. The origin of this receptor is a human donor in good health (CMV status not recorded). Some clones in this sample may be carry-over from other donors' samples. The nucleotide sequence reads as follows: TGTGCCAGCAGCTTATGGGGTCAGGGGTCGAACACCGGGGAGCTGTTTTTT. It encodes CASSLWGQGSNTGELFF.